These T cell receptor beta chains were read from a single sample in a study of shared clonotypes between healthy human individuals. TCRdb's table, derived via immunoSEQ multiplex PCR, lists solely in-frame clones and lacks some. This table holds some 1.5 million clones, under 99% found once. The material sequenced was naive CD4+ T cells sorted from blood. These receptor sequences come from a man between 25 and 39 years old in good health. Both conserved end residues are part of each CDR3. Fields, in order: V gene, J gene, D gene, CDR3 DNA, CDR3 protein. A D gene is named only where the DNA matches it firmly.

>TRBV7-8|TRBJ2-7|.
TGTGCCAGCAGCTTAGGGCCCGACAGGTACGAGCAGTACTTC
CASSLGPDRYEQYF
>TRBV2|TRBJ2-7|TRBD2
TGTGCCAGCAGTGCCAGCGGGAATTACTACGAGCAGTACTTC
CASSASGNYYEQYF
>TRBV12-5|TRBJ2-3|TRBD2
TGTGCTAGTGGTTTTTCTCGAGGGGGCGGCACTAGCGGGAGAGTGGATACGCAGTATTTT
CASGFSRGGGTSGRVDTQYF
>TRBV5-4|TRBJ2-7|.
TGTGCCAGCAGCTTACCTCCGGGCTACGAGCAGTACTTC
CASSLPPGYEQYF
>TRBV11-3|TRBJ2-1|.
TGTGCCAGCAGCACCCACAGCCTAGTAAATGAGCAGTTCTTC
CASSTHSLVNEQFF
>TRBV7-9|TRBJ2-5|.
TGTGCCAGCAGACCACCTTTAGCGGAGCCAGAGACCCAGTACTTC
CASRPPLAEPETQYF
>TRBV29-1|TRBJ2-5|TRBD1
TGCAGCGCCTCCGGGACAGGGAAGGAGACCCAGTACTTC
CSASGTGKETQYF
>TRBV11-2|TRBJ2-1|.
TGTGCCAGCAGCCCGAGCGCGGAGCAGTTCTTC
CASSPSAEQFF
>TRBV9|TRBJ2-3|.
TGTGCCAGCAGAAGTAGCCCTTTCACAGATACGCAGTATTTT
CASRSSPFTDTQYF
>TRBV6-6|TRBJ2-1|TRBD2
TGTGCCAGCAGGTCGGCTAGCGGGAGTAATGAGCAGTTCTTC
CASRSASGSNEQFF
>TRBV5-1|TRBJ2-3|.
TGCGCCAGCAGCCCTCCCCCCTTTACAGATACGCAGTATTTT
CASSPPPFTDTQYF
>TRBV27|TRBJ2-2|TRBD1
TGTGCCAGCAGGCTATACCCCCGGGACAGGGGAAACACCGGGGAGCTGTTTTTT
CASRLYPRDRGNTGELFF
>TRBV7-9|TRBJ2-5|.
TGTGCCAGCATGGTGGGAGTATATGAGACCCAGTACTTC
CASMVGVYETQYF
>TRBV6-5|TRBJ1-3|.
TGTGCCAGCAGTTCCTGGGGCCAAACCACTGGAAACACCATATATTTT
CASSSWGQTTGNTIYF
>TRBV5-4|TRBJ2-2|.
TGTGCCAGCAGCTCAGGGGGGCGCGCTATCACCGGGGAGCTGTTTTTT
CASSSGGRAITGELFF
>TRBV29-1|TRBJ1-2|TRBD1
TGCAGCGATAGGGACAGGTCTAACTATGGCTACACCTTC
CSDRDRSNYGYTF
>TRBV7-2|TRBJ2-5|.
TGTGCCAGCAGCTTTCGGCTAGGGGGGGTTTGGGAGACCCAGTACTTC
CASSFRLGGVWETQYF
>TRBV7-2|TRBJ2-7|.
TGTGCCAGCAGCCGTCCGGGACTTCAGCAACACGAGCAGTACTTC
CASSRPGLQQHEQYF
>TRBV29-1|TRBJ2-3|TRBD2
TGCAGCGTTGGGACTAGCGGGAGGCTCGGGGGTGCCACAGATACGCAGTATTTT
CSVGTSGRLGGATDTQYF
>TRBV5-1|TRBJ1-2|.
TGCGCCAGCAGCTTGGCCGTCGGCGGCTATGGCTACACCTTC
CASSLAVGGYGYTF
>TRBV29-1|TRBJ2-7|.
TGCAGCGTGAGGCCCCTCGGAACAGGGACAAACGAGCAGTACTTC
CSVRPLGTGTNEQYF
>TRBV4-2|TRBJ2-7|TRBD2
TGTGCCAGCAGCCAGTCTTGGAGGACTAGCGGGGACTACGAGCAGTACTTC
CASSQSWRTSGDYEQYF